The 27 T cell receptor beta chains in this list originate from one sample, sequenced in a study of vaccination effects on CD4 cells after COVID-19. Repertoires were generated with immunoSEQ multiplex PCR, while TCRdb's copy carries only in-frame clones and drops some. The sample includes tens of thousands of clones, around 74% of them seen just once. Their antigen targets remain unknown. Antigen-specific CD4+ T cells were expanded with viral peptide pools in the ViraFEST assay before sequencing. Isolation of CD4+ T cells took place after 10 days of culture. Vaccinees lacked prior SARS-CoV-2 infection and tested negative for nucleocapsid antibodies. Source: CD4+ T cells from PBMCs cultured with HCoV-NL63 spike peptides, taken before COVID-19 vaccination. The receptors here all came from a human donor who received a COVID-19 vaccine.

This clone appeared once. This sequence joins TRBV2 and TRBJ2-1, with no clear D. V gave up 2 bases and J gave up 7 bases, with 9 bases separating them. The CDR3 is 13 residues long. Looked up from germline, CDR1 is SNHLY and CDR2 is FYNNEI. The DNA of the CDR3 is TGTGCCAGCAGTGAATTTTTGGCGAATGAGCAGTTCTTC. Its translation is CASSEFLANEQFF.

This sequence joins TRBV7-2 and TRBJ2-3; 11 bases are shared with TRBD1. The V segment lost 5 bases and the J segment 1 base; nucleotides outside the gene matches: 5. CDR1 is SGHTA, CDR2 FQGNSA, per germline. The CDR3 totals 16 residues. The CDR3 here is CASSKRTGGRTDTQYF. Here the CDR3 DNA reads TGTGCCAGCAGCAAACGGACAGGGGGCCGCACAGATACGCAGTATTTT.

The chain combines TRBV5-1 with TRBJ2-5; D is ambiguous. The V end lost 4 bases, the J end lost 5 bases, and 21 bases lay between the germline ends. The germline V gene has CDR1 SGHRS and CDR2 YFSETQ. The CDR3 has 16 residues. CDR3 loop: CASSPRRTDGRETQYF. CDR3 coding DNA: TGCGCCAGCAGCCCAAGGCGGACGGATGGCAGGGAGACCCAGTACTTC.

The chain recombines TRBV7-9 with TRBJ1-4, with D tentatively TRBD1 (6 bases). This CDR3 has 15 residues. Germline V gives CDR1 SEHNR, CDR2 FQNEAQ (reference sequence). V lost 5 bases to trimming and J lost 8 bases, with 18 bases between them. DNA for the CDR3: TGTGCCAGCAGCAATGGGGGCGGGAGTGGCGAAAAACTGTTTTTT. Amino acids: CASSNGGGSGEKLFF.

There are a few counts of this clone. The chain is built from TRBV5-1 and TRBJ2-1, with no clear D. There are 15 residues in the CDR3. The germline gives CDR1 SGHRS, CDR2 YFSETQ. Trimming pared 4 bases from V and 0 bases from J, leaving 11 bases between. The CDR3 region is CASSPEPSSYNEQFF. The CDR3 DNA is TGCGCCAGCAGCCCCGAACCGAGCTCCTACAATGAGCAGTTCTTC.

The chain couples TRBV6-5 to TRBJ1-6, with TRBD1 matching 8 bases. V was clipped by 7 bases and J by 9 bases; unmatched bases: 11. Germline V lookup: CDR1 MNHEY, CDR2 SVGAGI. This CDR3 is 15 amino acids long. In DNA form, the CDR3 reads TGTGCCAGCACCGACAGGGGACTGCCCTTTTCACCCCTCCACTTT. This gives the protein CASTDRGLPFSPLHF.

This clone was observed a few times. The rearrangement joins TRBV4-1 to TRBJ2-1; D ambiguous. Germline CDR1 and CDR2: MGHRA and YSYEKL. V was trimmed by 1 base and J by 8 bases, leaving 24 bases between them. The CDR3 is 18 residues long. The DNA for the CDR3 is TGCGCCAGCAGCCAAGGAGTCCTCGCTAACTCCTTTGGCGATGAGCAGTTCTTC. Translating it yields CASSQGVLANSFGDEQFF.

The chain has TRBV5-1 and TRBJ2-2, with 9 bases fitting TRBD2. J gave up 6 bases and V 6 bases, and 6 bases lay outside the gene matches. The CDR3 sequence is 14 residues long. Germline V gives CDR1 SGHRS, CDR2 YFSETQ. The CDR3 loop is CASTSAGGPGELFF. CDR3 DNA sequence: TGCGCCAGCACGTCCGCGGGGGGGCCCGGGGAGCTGTTTTTT.

The chain uses TRBV5-6 and TRBJ1-3; D is unresolved. From germline, CDR1 is SGHDT and CDR2 YYEEEE. The CDR3 has 15 residues. Trimming took off 0 bases at V and 0 bases at J, with 7 bases between the two ends. The CDR3 coding sequence is TGTGCCAGCAGCTTGGGGTTCAACTCTGGAAACACCATATATTTT. It translates to CASSLGFNSGNTIYF.

This chain links TRBV15 with TRBJ1-5, with 9 bases matching TRBD1. Germline CDR1 reads LNHNV; CDR2 reads YYDKDF (reference sequence). V lost 3 bases to trimming and J lost 6 bases; unmatched junction nucleotides: 6. This CDR3 is built from 15 residues. The CDR3 DNA is TGTGCCACCAGCAGGCCGACAGGGGGTGCTCAGCCCCAGCATTTT. Translating gives CATSRPTGGAQPQHF. The full variable domain, completed using reference TRBV15 and TRBJ1-5, is DAMVIQNPRYQVTQFGKPVTLSCSQTLNHNVMYWYQQKSSQAPKLLFHYYDKDFNNEADTPDNFQSRRPNTSFCFLDIRSPGLGDTAMYLCATSRPTGGAQPQHFGDGTRLSIL.

V gene TRBV6-1 combines with J gene TRBJ2-7, with D unresolved. The ends were cut back, 1 base at V and 4 bases at J, with 5 bases in the middle. Germline V gene data show CDR1 as MNHNS and CDR2 as SASEGT. This CDR3 contains 12 residues. CDR3 loop: CASSEGRYEQYV. The CDR3 bases are TGTGCCAGCAGTGAAGGTCGGTACGAGCAGTACGTC.

This clone has only a few counts. The chain carries TRBV2 and TRBJ1-6; D call uncertain. Trimming stripped 8 bases from V and 5 bases from J, with 10 bases between. The germline CDR1 and CDR2 sequences are SNHLY and FYNNEI. The CDR3 is 13 amino acids. The CDR3 here is CASYGRNNSPLHF. In nucleotides, the CDR3 is TGTGCCAGCTACGGCCGGAATAATTCACCCCTCCACTTT. Drawing the rest from reference TRBV2 and TRBJ1-6, the complete variable domain is EPEVTQTPSHQVTQMGQEVILRCVPISNHLYFYWYRQILGQKVEFLVSFYNNEISEKSEIFDDQFSVERPDGSNFTLKIRSTKLEDSAMYFCASYGRNNSPLHFGNGTRLTVT.

This clone was detected only a few times. The chain combines TRBV6-6 with TRBJ2-3, with 8 bases that match TRBD2. The V gene's germline CDR1 is MNHNY and CDR2 SVGAGI (reference sequence). The CDR3 spans 17 residues. V dropped 5 bases and J dropped 0; count of bases not matched to a gene: 10. The CDR3 loop is CASSLYPGGTSTDTQYF. The DNA of the CDR3 is TGTGCCAGCAGTCTTTACCCGGGGGGGACCAGCACAGATACGCAGTATTTT.

This clone has only one observation. The CDR3 DNA sequence: TGCGCCAGCAGCTTGCATACGGGACAGGGGAATGGCTACACCTTC. Amino acid sequence: CASSLHTGQGNGYTF. The chain uses TRBV5-1 and TRBJ1-2; TRBD1 matches at 10 bases. V dropped 1 base and J dropped 6; count of bases not matched to a gene: 6. The CDR3 runs to 15 residues. Germline-derived CDR1 and CDR2 are SGHRS and YFSETQ.

The chain couples TRBV6-1 to TRBJ2-7; the match to TRBD2 covers 15 bases. CDR1 MNHNS and CDR2 SASEGT come from the germline V gene. Trimming cost V 2 bases and J 6 bases; bases outside gene matches: 5. The CDR3 consists of 16 residues. Here the CDR3 reads CASSEWTSGGAGEQYV. The CDR3, as DNA: TGTGCCAGCAGTGAATGGACTAGCGGGGGGGCCGGCGAGCAGTACGTC.

V gene TRBV29-1 combines with J gene TRBJ1-2, with no clear D. The V end lost 4 bases, the J end lost 4 bases, and 10 bases lay between the germline ends. CDR1 and CDR2 from the germline V gene are SQVTM and ANQGSEA. The CDR3 contains 12 residues. This chain's CDR3 is CSVGPGGYGYTF. The CDR3 region has the DNA TGCAGCGTTGGTCCGGGTGGCTATGGCTACACCTTC.

The chain's CDR3 is CASSPKDRDINYGYTF. The CDR3 region has the DNA TGTGCCAGCTCACCCAAGGACAGGGATATTAACTATGGCTACACCTTC. V gene TRBV18 combines with J gene TRBJ1-2; 8 bases map to TRBD1. The length of the CDR3 is 16 residues. CDR1 and CDR2 (germline): KGHSH, LQKENI. V shed 3 bases and J 1 base; nucleotides not matched to a gene: 7.

V is TRBV28 and J is TRBJ2-1; the match to TRBD2 covers 14 bases. V dropped 6 bases and J dropped 5; count of bases not matched to a gene: 6. Germline V gene lookup returns CDR1 MDHEN and CDR2 SYDVKM. There are 16 residues in the CDR3. Written as DNA, the CDR3 is TGTGCCAGCAGCCCGACTAGCGGGGGGGAACACAATGAGCAGTTCTTC. Translation: CASSPTSGGEHNEQFF.

V and J are TRBV18 and TRBJ2-1; TRBD2 matches at 9 bases. This CDR3 region has 15 residues. With V trimmed by 5 bases and J by 4 bases, 6 bases remained unmatched. Germline assignment: CDR1 KGHSH and CDR2 LQKENI. This CDR3 is CASSTGLAGYNEQFF. DNA for the CDR3: TGTGCCAGCTCAACAGGCCTAGCGGGGTACAATGAGCAGTTCTTC.

In DNA form, the CDR3 reads TGTGCCAGCAGCTCCCGGGAGGGCTCCAATCAGCCCCAGCATTTT. Protein sequence: CASSSREGSNQPQHF. The rearrangement uses TRBV5-5 and TRBJ1-5; D is ambiguous. The V and J ends lost 3 bases and 3 bases respectively, with 13 bases between them. CDR1 is SGHKS and CDR2 is YYEKEE in the germline V gene (reference sequence). The CDR3 is 15 residues long.

The chain uses TRBV6-5 and TRBJ1-5; D unresolved. Germline CDR1 MNHEY, CDR2 SVGAGI. V gave up 6 bases and J gave up 6 bases, with 9 bases separating them. The CDR3 is 12 residues long. DNA of the CDR3: TGTGCCAGCAGCCCGCCCGGTCAGCCCCAGCATTTT. Translated: CASSPPGQPQHF.

This clone was picked up one time. The V call is TRBV28, the J call TRBJ2-1; D tentatively reads TRBD1 or TRBD2 (5 bases each). The CDR3 length is 12 residues. Germline V lookup: CDR1 MDHEN, CDR2 SYDVKM. Trimming stripped 6 bases from V and 11 bases from J, with 14 bases between. The CDR3 region has the DNA TGTGCCAGCAGGGGACCCCACAGGCAGCAGTTCTTC. Protein sequence: CASRGPHRQQFF.

The chain carries TRBV7-2 and TRBJ2-2; the D is unclear. There are 12 residues in the CDR3. Looked up from germline, CDR1 is SGHTA and CDR2 is FQGNSA. V was pared by 3 bases and J by 6 bases, with 5 bases between. CDR3 loop: CASSFPAGELFF. In nucleotides, the CDR3 is TGTGCCAGCAGCTTTCCGGCCGGGGAGCTGTTTTTT.

The chain uses TRBV9 and TRBJ2-1; the match to TRBD2 covers 12 bases. This CDR3 is built from 16 residues. CDR1 is SGDLS and CDR2 is YYNGEE in the germline V gene. V shed 3 bases, J shed 4 bases, and the junction held 5 bases outside the gene matches. The DNA of the CDR3 is TGTGCCAGCAGCGGACAACTAGCGGGGGGTTACAATGAGCAGTTCTTC. Translation gives CASSGQLAGGYNEQFF.

The chain joins TRBV7-2 to TRBJ1-5; TRBD1 agrees at 7 bases. Germline V gives CDR1 SGHTA, CDR2 FQGNSA. The length of the CDR3 is 14 residues. The J segment lost 4 bases and the V segment lost 5 bases, leaving 5 bases of the junction unmatched. The CDR3 reads CASSPGTANQPQHF. The CDR3 bases are TGTGCCAGCAGCCCCGGGACAGCTAATCAGCCCCAGCATTTT.

The chain uses TRBV14 and TRBJ1-4; a possible D gene is TRBD1 (5 bases). Per germline, CDR1 SGHDN and CDR2 FVKESK. Trimming took 4 bases from V and 4 from J, leaving 7 bases between them. This CDR3 region has 13 residues. CDR3 in DNA: TGTGCCAGCAGCCTAGACAGTAATGAAAAACTGTTTTTT. Amino acids: CASSLDSNEKLFF.

This chain connects TRBV6-1 to TRBJ2-1; unclear D gene. Germline values: CDR1 MNHNS, CDR2 SASEGT. CDR3 size: 16 residues. Deletions cut 2 bases from V and 0 bases from J, with 11 bases between. CDR3 region: CASSENAANSYNEQFF. CDR3 nucleotides: TGTGCCAGCAGTGAAAACGCGGCCAACTCCTACAATGAGCAGTTCTTC.